This TCR beta chain is from a study of CD8 T cells in Susac syndrome. The sample holds a few counts of this clonotype. RNA totalling roughly 0.45 to 1 ug underwent reverse transcription with random hexamers. A single record per CDR3 protein comes from TCRdb applying MiXCR to the immunoSEQ multiplex PCR reads. There are under 150,000 distinct CDR3 sequences in the sample; roughly 76% occur only once, and around 0.5% lies in the top ten. V lost 5 bases and J lost 3, with 5 bases in between. The CDR3 is 11 residues long. Blood CD8+ and CD4+ T cells underwent high-throughput TCR beta sequencing. The chain joins TRBV12-3 or TRBV12-4 to TRBJ2-7; D gene ambiguous. This sequence originates from a human donor with multiple sclerosis. The sequencing input was CD8+ T cells from PBMCs. Written as DNA, the CDR3 is TGTGCCAGCAGTCTAGACTACGAGCAGTACTTC. It specifies CASSLDYEQYF.